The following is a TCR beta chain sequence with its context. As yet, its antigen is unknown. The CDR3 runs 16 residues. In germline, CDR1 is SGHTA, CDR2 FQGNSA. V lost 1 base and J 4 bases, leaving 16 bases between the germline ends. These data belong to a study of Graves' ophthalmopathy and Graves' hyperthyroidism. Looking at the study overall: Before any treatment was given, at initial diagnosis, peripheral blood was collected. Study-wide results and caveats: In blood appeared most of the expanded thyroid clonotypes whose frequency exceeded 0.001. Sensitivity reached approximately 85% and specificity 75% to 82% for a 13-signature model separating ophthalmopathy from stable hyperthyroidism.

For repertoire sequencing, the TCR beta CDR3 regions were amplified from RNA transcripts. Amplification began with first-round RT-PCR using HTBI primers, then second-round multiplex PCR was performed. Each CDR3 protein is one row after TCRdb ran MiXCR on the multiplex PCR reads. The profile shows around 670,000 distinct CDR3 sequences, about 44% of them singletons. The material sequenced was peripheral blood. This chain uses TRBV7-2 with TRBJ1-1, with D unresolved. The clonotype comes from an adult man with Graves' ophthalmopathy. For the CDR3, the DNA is TGTGCCAGCAGCTTAGATGGCCGTGTCTTGGGCACTGAAGCTTTCTTT. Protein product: CASSLDGRVLGTEAFF.